Presented here are 17 T cell receptor beta chains from one specimen sequenced in a study of T cells after yellow fever vaccination. TCRdb ran MiXCR on the 5' RACE reads and lists one entry per CDR3 protein. The sample contains about 550,000 distinct CDR3 sequences, 15% to 20% of which appear only once. This sample comprised PBMCs, obtained 15 days after the yellow fever booster vaccination. The receptors shown here come from a man younger than 45 who received the YFV17D yellow fever vaccine.

The chain uses TRBV7-8 and TRBJ2-7; 11 nucleotides line up with TRBD2. This CDR3 region has 16 residues. V lost 6 bases, J lost 1 base, and 8 bases stayed unmatched. In germline, CDR1 is SGHVS, CDR2 FQNEAQ. CDR3 amino acids: CASRLYSGRESYEQYF. DNA for the CDR3: TGTGCCAGCAGATTATATAGCGGGAGGGAGTCCTACGAGCAGTACTTC.

The chain combines TRBV29-1 with TRBJ2-5; 7 bases are a match to TRBD2. Germline loops: CDR1 SQVTM, CDR2 ANQGSEA. V was pared by 7 bases and J by 0 bases, with 5 bases of the junction left unmatched. The CDR3 extends over 13 amino acids. In nucleotides, the CDR3 is TGCAGCGCTTGGGGGGGGTACCAAGAGACCCAGTACTTC. Encoded protein: CSAWGGYQETQYF.

This clonotype was recorded once. The rearrangement uses TRBV7-2 and TRBJ1-1; D uncertain. V lost 6 bases to trimming and J lost 6 bases, with 11 bases between them. The CDR3 runs to 12 residues. The germline CDR1 and CDR2 sequences are SGHTA and FQGNSA. The CDR3 bases are TGTGCCAGCAGGGATGACGTGGCTGAAGCTTTCTTT. It encodes CASRDDVAEAFF.

The J gene is TRBJ1-5, the V gene TRBV27; D remains ambiguous. Trimming took 5 bases from V and 12 from J, leaving 8 bases between them. Germline CDR1 reads MNHEY; CDR2 reads SMNVEV (reference sequence). The CDR3 is 10 amino acids. The CDR3 region is CASSVRDQHF. The CDR3 bases are TGTGCCAGCAGTGTCCGGGACCAGCATTTT.

This clonotype turned up a few times. The rearrangement joins TRBV3-1 to TRBJ2-7, with D possibly matching TRBD2 (5 bases). In germline, CDR1 is LGHDT, CDR2 YNNKEL (reference sequence). Trimming cost V 4 bases and J 5 bases, with 15 bases left between them. CDR3 length: 14 amino acids. The chain's CDR3 is CASSPGVGKHEQYF. For the CDR3, the DNA is TGTGCCAGCAGCCCCGGGGTCGGGAAACACGAGCAGTACTTC.

The gene calls are TRBV4-1 and TRBJ2-3; 10 bases agree with TRBD2. J lost 3 bases, V lost 1 base, and 10 bases had no gene match. In germline, CDR1 is MGHRA, CDR2 YSYEKL. The CDR3 has 18 amino acids. The DNA of the CDR3 is TGCGCCAGCAGCCAAGGTGGGGTAGCGGGAGGAGCAACAGATACGCAGTATTTT. Amino acid sequence: CASSQGGVAGGATDTQYF.

The rearrangement uses TRBV5-1 and TRBJ2-7, with 10 bases lining up with TRBD2. The CDR3 sequence is 14 residues long. Germline V lookup: CDR1 SGHRS, CDR2 YFSETQ. Unmatched junction bases numbered 6, after V lost 3 bases and J lost 6 bases. Here the CDR3 reads CASSSELAGLEQYF. CDR3 in DNA: TGCGCCAGCAGCTCGGAACTAGCGGGACTCGAGCAGTACTTC.

This clonotype occurred a few times. The V call is TRBV4-2, the J call TRBJ2-2; D remains ambiguous. Deletions cut 0 bases from V and 4 bases from J, with 9 bases between. This CDR3 has 15 amino acids. Germline V gene sequence: CDR1 LGHNA, CDR2 YNFKEQ. The CDR3 loop reads CASSQELRGTGELFF. DNA of the CDR3: TGTGCCAGCAGCCAAGAATTGCGAGGCACCGGGGAGCTGTTTTTT.

This clonotype turned up a few times. The chain combines TRBV7-8 with TRBJ2-7; possible D gene TRBD2, 6 bases. The CDR3 spans 14 residues. V was shortened by 5 bases and J by 5 bases, with 16 bases between the two germline ends. CDR1 is SGHVS, CDR2 FQNEAQ, per germline. The CDR3 loop is CASSPHARLDEQYF. CDR3 DNA: TGTGCCAGCAGCCCACACGCGAGACTAGACGAGCAGTACTTC.

In its sample, this clonotype was seen a few times. The V and J genes are TRBV7-9 and TRBJ2-5, with D perhaps TRBD1 or TRBD2 (5 bases each). This CDR3 spans 15 amino acids. The ends were cut back, 2 bases at V and 5 bases at J, with 15 bases in the middle. CDR1 SEHNR and CDR2 FQNEAQ come from the germline V gene (reference sequence). This chain's CDR3 is CASSLLLGRGETQYF. CDR3 bases: TGTGCCAGCAGCTTACTTCTGGGGCGCGGGGAGACCCAGTACTTC.

There are a few counts of this clonotype. The chain carries TRBV11-2 and TRBJ2-3; D possibly corresponds to TRBD1 (5 bases). Germline V gene data show CDR1 as SGHAT and CDR2 as FQNNGV. Trimming shortened V by 0 bases and J by 3 bases, and 13 bases separated the two germline ends. The CDR3 sequence is 16 residues long. Here the CDR3 DNA reads TGTGCCAGCAGCTTAGAAGGTATAAGGGGAACAGATACGCAGTATTTT. Translating gives CASSLEGIRGTDTQYF.

This clonotype was counted only a few times. This chain joins TRBV18 and TRBJ2-7; a possible D gene is TRBD2 (5 bases). The V end was cut by 3 bases, the J end by 3 bases, with 12 bases between. CDR1 is KGHSH and CDR2 is LQKENI in the germline V gene. The CDR3 consists of 14 residues. The CDR3 nucleotides read TGTGCCAGCTCACCCCCGACTAAGTACTACGAGCAGTACTTC. Translation: CASSPPTKYYEQYF.

This clonotype occurred a few times. This rearrangement joins TRBV28 to TRBJ2-3, with D perhaps given as TRBD1 or TRBD2 (5 bases each). V gave up 3 bases and J gave up 0 bases, with 10 bases separating them. CDR1 and CDR2 (germline): MDHEN, SYDVKM. This CDR3 contains 15 residues. The CDR3 DNA reads TGTGCCAGCAGTTTTATAGGGACGAGCACAGATACGCAGTATTTT. Its translation is CASSFIGTSTDTQYF.

A few counts support this clonotype. V and J are TRBV6-2 or TRBV6-3 and TRBJ2-1, with D possibly matching TRBD2 (5 bases). Germline V gene sequence: CDR1 MNHEY, CDR2 SVGEGT. The CDR3 runs 13 residues. Trimming took off 6 bases at V and 8 bases at J, with 14 bases between the two ends. The CDR3 spells CASSRGWMDEQFF. The CDR3, as DNA: TGTGCCAGCAGCCGCGGGTGGATGGATGAGCAGTTCTTC.

The V call is TRBV7-9, the J call TRBJ2-1; D is perhaps TRBD2 (6 bases). The germline V gene encodes CDR1 SEHNR and CDR2 FQNEAQ (reference sequence). V lost 7 bases, J lost 4 bases, and 14 bases lay in between. The CDR3 covers 14 residues. The CDR3 loop is CASIPGAQYNEQFF. The CDR3 DNA sequence: TGTGCCAGCATACCGGGAGCTCAGTACAATGAGCAGTTCTTC.

The rearrangement uses TRBV7-2 and TRBJ2-7; D gene uncertain. The CDR3 length is 13 residues. Trimming stripped 4 bases from V and 3 bases from J, with 10 bases between. Germline V gene sequence: CDR1 SGHTA, CDR2 FQGNSA. CDR3 nucleotide sequence: TGTGCCAGCAGCTCTCCTCCCATCTACGAGCAGTACTTC. Encoded protein: CASSSPPIYEQYF.

This clonotype appeared a few times. The chain joins TRBV6-2 or TRBV6-3 to TRBJ2-7; TRBD1 agrees at 7 bases. V lost 2 bases, J lost 2 bases, and 3 bases stayed unmatched. CDR3 size: 14 residues. Germline CDR1 and CDR2: MNHEY and SVGEGT. The CDR3 DNA reads as TGTGCCAGCAGTTACACCCAGGGGGCCTACGAGCAGTACTTC. This codes for CASSYTQGAYEQYF.